Listed below are T cell receptor beta chains from one sample, sequenced in a study of T-cell memory formation after mild COVID-19. TCRdb passed the 5' RACE reads through MiXCR, listing each CDR3 protein once. This table has under 700,000 distinct CDR3 sequences, about 20% appearing once. Sequenced sample: PBMCs or a T cell subset sorted from them (not recorded which). The receptors come from an adult woman who had mild COVID-19 (a few samples of this study predate the infection). Cell type and time point are not known. The CDR3 runs from the conserved cysteine through the conserved F or W. A D gene is named only where the DNA matches it firmly. A clone size is listed for some rows: how often the clone was seen (once, few, many), or a class if it is expanded.

D	size	V	J	DNA	CDR3
-	few	TRBV24-1	TRBJ2-3	TGTGCCACCAGTGACCTCGGCGACAGCACAGATACGCAGTATTTT	CATSDLGDSTDTQYF
-	-	TRBV30	TRBJ1-1	TGTGCCTGGAGTGGGGTTCTTAACACTGAAGCTTTCTTT	CAWSGVLNTEAFF
TRBD2	once	TRBV20-1	TRBJ2-7	TGCAGTGCTAGATGGGGGACTAGCGGGACTTGGGACGAGCAGTACTTC	CSARWGTSGTWDEQYF
TRBD1	few	TRBV12-3/TRBV12-4	TRBJ1-4	TGTGCCAGCAGTGCGAGACAGGGGGCAAGGGAAAAACTGTTTTTT	CASSARQGAREKLFF
-	many	TRBV2	TRBJ2-3	TGTGCCAGCAGTGGACTGAGCTTCACAGATACGCAGTATTTT	CASSGLSFTDTQYF
TRBD1	-	TRBV7-9	TRBJ2-1	TGTGCCAGCAGCTCCAACAGGGGTGAGCAGTTCTTC	CASSSNRGEQFF
-	few	TRBV30	TRBJ2-7	TGTGCCTGGAGTGTACGATTAGAGCAGTACTTC	CAWSVRLEQYF
-	-	TRBV6-1	TRBJ1-1	TGTGCCAGCAGTGGAATACCAACAGGAGGAGTGGCTATCGCTGAAGCTTTCTTT	CASSGIPTGGVAIAEAFF
TRBD1	-	TRBV6-5	TRBJ1-1	TGTGCCAGCAGTAACACACAGGGGGCGGGTAACACTGAAGCTTTCTTT	CASSNTQGAGNTEAFF
-	-	TRBV7-2	TRBJ2-5	TGTGCCAGCAGCCTACCATGGGGCGTGGGAGAGACCCAGTACTTC	CASSLPWGVGETQYF
TRBD1	few	TRBV19	TRBJ2-7	TGTGCCAGTAGCGACGTGGACAGGGACTACGAGCAGTACTTC	CASSDVDRDYEQYF
TRBD2	few	TRBV29-1	TRBJ2-5	TGCAGCGTTCAACTAGCGGGAGAGGATGGGACCCAGTACTTC	CSVQLAGEDGTQYF
-	-	TRBV4-2	TRBJ2-1	TGTGCCAGCAGCCAATTAACTGGAGGTAACAATGAGCAGTTCTTC	CASSQLTGGNNEQFF
TRBD1	-	TRBV5-6	TRBJ1-1	TGTGCCAGCAGCTACCGGGACAGGGGGGTAGCTTTCTTT	CASSYRDRGVAFF
-	-	TRBV14	TRBJ2-1	TGTGCCAGCAGCCACCACCTAACAGTCCACAATGAGCAGTTCTTC	CASSHHLTVHNEQFF
TRBD1	-	TRBV30	TRBJ2-7	TGTGCCTGGAGTGTACAGGGACAGGGGGACGAGCAGTACTTC	CAWSVQGQGDEQYF
-	once	TRBV7-2	TRBJ2-7	TGTGCCAGCAGCTGGATAGCGGAGTACGAGCAGTACTTC	CASSWIAEYEQYF
TRBD2	few	TRBV20-1	TRBJ2-1	TGCAGTGCGATTGGACTAGCGGGAGTTTGGGATGAGCAGTTCTTC	CSAIGLAGVWDEQFF
-	-	TRBV6-5	TRBJ2-1	TGTGCCAGCAGGTTGGACGGTCGAAACAATGAGCAGTTCTTC	CASRLDGRNNEQFF
-	few	TRBV18	TRBJ1-4	TGTGCCAGCTCACCACGAGGGGACACCCTGAGGACTGAAAAACTGTTTTTT	CASSPRGDTLRTEKLFF
TRBD1	few	TRBV20-1	TRBJ1-4	TGCAGTGCATCTAAGGGACAGTCGGAAAAACTGTTTTTT	CSASKGQSEKLFF
-	few	TRBV15	TRBJ2-5	TGTGCCACCAGGCAAAACGAAGAGACCCAGTACTTC	CATRQNEETQYF
TRBD2	few	TRBV6-5	TRBJ2-2	TGTGCCAGTATCGGGACTAGCGGGATTATCGGGGAGCTGTTTTTT	CASIGTSGIIGELFF
TRBD2	few	TRBV20-1	TRBJ2-7	TGCAGTGCTAGTGCGCTAGCGGGAGGGCTCGAGCAGTACTTC	CSASALAGGLEQYF
-	-	TRBV25-1	TRBJ2-7	TGTGCCAGCAGTGAGTTGGGTTGGGGCTACGAGCAGTACTTC	CASSELGWGYEQYF
TRBD1	many	TRBV12-3/TRBV12-4	TRBJ2-3	TGTGCCAGCAGCTACGGACAGGGGGCCCATGTTACAGATACGCAGTATTTT	CASSYGQGAHVTDTQYF
-	-	TRBV24-1	TRBJ1-1	TGTGCCACCACCGGCAACATGGGGACTGAAGCTTTCTTT	CATTGNMGTEAFF
TRBD2	few	TRBV7-3	TRBJ2-3	TGTGCCAGCAGCTTAAGTTTTTCTGGGACTAGCCCCACAGATACGCAGTATTTT	CASSLSFSGTSPTDTQYF
-	few	TRBV29-1	TRBJ1-3	TGCAGCGTTGAGCCCCAAGAAAACACCATATATTTT	CSVEPQENTIYF
-	many	TRBV7-8	TRBJ2-7	TGTGCCAGCAGCTTAATTTCCACCTACGAGCAGTACTTC	CASSLISTYEQYF
-	-	TRBV6-2/TRBV6-3	TRBJ1-5	TGTGCCAGCAGTGGCACTGCCCACGTGGAGCCCCAGCATTTT	CASSGTAHVEPQHF
-	few	TRBV4-2	TRBJ1-6	TGTGCCAGCAGCCCCGAAGATCGGGGTGTCAAAAATTCACCCCTCCACTTT	CASSPEDRGVKNSPLHF